This T cell receptor beta chain derives from a study of glioma-infiltrating T cells. TCR alpha and beta CDR3 regions were amplified from RNA using iRepertoire nested multiplex PCR. TCRdb ran MiXCR on the multiplex PCR reads and lists one entry per CDR3 protein. The top ten clones hold just over 20% of a sample with 150,000 to 200,000 distinct CDR3 sequences, over 25% of them seen once. Worth noting for this clonotype: A much larger clone lies one base from this, so it may be a read error.

The CDR3 is 14 residues long. From germline, CDR1 is MNHNY and CDR2 SVGAGI (reference sequence). The chain has TRBV6-6 and TRBJ2-7; D ambiguous. The material sequenced was glioma tissue, nonneoplastic brain tissue, or PBMCs (not recorded which). This TCR derives from a human donor with low-grade glioma or glioblastoma, undergoing nonglioma brain surgery, or in good health (not recorded which). The CDR3 DNA reads TGTGCCAGCAGTTACGCAAACAGCGCCTACGAGCGGTACTTC. As protein: CASSYANSAYERYF.